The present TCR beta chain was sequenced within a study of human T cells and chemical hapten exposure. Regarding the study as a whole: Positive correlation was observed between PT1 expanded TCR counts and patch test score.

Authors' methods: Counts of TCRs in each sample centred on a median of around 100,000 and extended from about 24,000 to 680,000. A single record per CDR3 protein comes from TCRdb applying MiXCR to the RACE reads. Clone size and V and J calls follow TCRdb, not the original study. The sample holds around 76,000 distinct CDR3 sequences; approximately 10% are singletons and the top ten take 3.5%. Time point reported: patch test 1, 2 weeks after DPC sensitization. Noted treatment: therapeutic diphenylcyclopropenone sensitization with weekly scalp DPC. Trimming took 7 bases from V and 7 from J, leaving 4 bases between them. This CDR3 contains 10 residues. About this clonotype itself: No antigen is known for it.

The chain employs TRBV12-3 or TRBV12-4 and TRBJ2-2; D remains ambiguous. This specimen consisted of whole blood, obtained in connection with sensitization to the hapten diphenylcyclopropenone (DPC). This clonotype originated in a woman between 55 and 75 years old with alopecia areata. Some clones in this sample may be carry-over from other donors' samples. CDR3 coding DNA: TGTGCCAGCATGGGCGGGGAGCTGTTTTTT. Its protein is CASMGGELFF.